The 5 T cell receptor beta chains listed next were all sequenced from one sample in a study of T cell repertoires in cytomegalovirus infection. No antigen has been assigned to these receptors. TCRdb reprocessed the reads via MiXCR and lists one record per CDR3 protein. The data show hundreds of thousands of distinct CDR3 sequences, 25% to 35% seen once. The material sequenced was cultured PBMCs, taken from culture after CMV antigen stimulation. The receptors were sampled from a human donor in good health (CMV status not recorded). Some clones in this sample may be carry-over from other donors' samples.

The V and J genes are TRBV5-5 and TRBJ1-1; 7 nucleotides agree with TRBD1. Germline values: CDR1 SGHKS, CDR2 YYEKEE (reference sequence). J gave up 2 bases and V 7 bases, and 8 bases lay outside the gene matches. The CDR3 spans 14 residues. This CDR3 reads CASFLGQVNTEAFF. The CDR3 DNA follows: TGTGCCAGCTTCCTCGGACAGGTTAACACTGAAGCTTTCTTT.

V and J are TRBV2 and TRBJ2-1, with TRBD1 matching 7 bases. The J segment lost 1 base and the V segment lost 4 bases, leaving 4 bases of the junction unmatched. CDR1 and CDR2 (germline): SNHLY, FYNNEI. The CDR3 extends over 15 amino acids. The CDR3 here is CASSVRQGSYNEQFF. The CDR3, as DNA: TGTGCCAGCAGTGTTCGACAGGGTTCCTACAATGAGCAGTTCTTC.

The J gene is TRBJ2-5, the V gene TRBV29-1; no definite D call. The CDR3 length is 9 residues. Per the germline V gene, CDR1 is SQVTM and CDR2 is ANQGSEA. V was cut by 7 bases and J by 7 bases, with 7 bases left in between. Here the CDR3 reads CSAGGTQYF. For the CDR3, the DNA is TGCAGCGCCGGCGGGACCCAGTACTTC.

The table lists this clonotype with many counts. This rearrangement joins TRBV7-2 to TRBJ2-1, with D possibly matching TRBD1 (6 bases). The CDR3 is 15 amino acids. Germline V gene lookup returns CDR1 SGHTA and CDR2 FQGNSA. V lost 2 bases and J 0 bases, leaving 8 bases between the germline ends. The CDR3 DNA reads as TGTGCCAGCAGCTTAAGGGGGAGCTCCTACAATGAGCAGTTCTTC. This codes for CASSLRGSSYNEQFF.

This clonotype showed up just a few times. J is TRBJ1-3 and V is TRBV20-1, with D perhaps matching TRBD1 (5 bases). The ends were cut back, 6 bases at V and 3 bases at J, with 15 bases in the middle. CDR3 length: 14 residues. Germline V gene sequence: CDR1 DFQATT, CDR2 SNEGSKA (reference sequence). CDR3: CSAGGGAGGNTIYF. The CDR3 nucleotides are TGCAGTGCCGGGGGAGGGGCTGGTGGAAACACCATATATTTT.